Below, one T cell receptor beta chain is given with its context. The target of this receptor is not known. No base quality values were provided; no much bigger clone lies one nucleotide off. The library was generated by the immunoSEQ multiplex PCR assay. Imported from immuneACCESS, the table was reduced by TCRdb to in-frame sequences with V and J called. These copies leave out some clones; in studies compared against another copy, an unresolved V gene accounts for under half, and the cause of the remainder is not known. Within this sample are some 94,000 clones, with roughly 86% of them counted one time only. The top ten clonotypes cover over 0.95% of the sample. For CDR1 and CDR2, the germline V gene lists SGHRS and YFSETQ. The CDR3 spans 13 residues, from the cysteine through the phenylalanine. Kept here is only the CDR3 DNA, which spans 39 bases and is read in frame from base 1. The junction shows trimming of 1 base on V and 1 base on J, plus 5 bases between the germline ends.

The data were taken from a study of control samples from healthy donors and cancer patients (dated by TCRdb to 2020 to 2021). Sequencing was carried out using blood. The rearranged segments are TRBV5-1 and TRBJ2-5, with an unclear D gene assignment. This TCR was recovered from a woman aged 45 to 65 in good health. The CDR3 region has the sequence CASSLLSQETQYF. The sequenced DNA is TGCGCCAGCAGCTTGCTCTCCCAAGAGACCCAGTACTTC. The CDR3 plus the reference TRBV5-1 and TRBJ2-5 genes for the other parts give the full variable domain: KAGVTQTPRYLIKTRGQQVTLSCSPISGHRSVSWYQQTPGQGLQFLFEYFSETQRNKGNFPGRFSGRQFSNSRSEMNVSTLELGDSALYLCASSLLSQETQYFGPGTRLLVL.